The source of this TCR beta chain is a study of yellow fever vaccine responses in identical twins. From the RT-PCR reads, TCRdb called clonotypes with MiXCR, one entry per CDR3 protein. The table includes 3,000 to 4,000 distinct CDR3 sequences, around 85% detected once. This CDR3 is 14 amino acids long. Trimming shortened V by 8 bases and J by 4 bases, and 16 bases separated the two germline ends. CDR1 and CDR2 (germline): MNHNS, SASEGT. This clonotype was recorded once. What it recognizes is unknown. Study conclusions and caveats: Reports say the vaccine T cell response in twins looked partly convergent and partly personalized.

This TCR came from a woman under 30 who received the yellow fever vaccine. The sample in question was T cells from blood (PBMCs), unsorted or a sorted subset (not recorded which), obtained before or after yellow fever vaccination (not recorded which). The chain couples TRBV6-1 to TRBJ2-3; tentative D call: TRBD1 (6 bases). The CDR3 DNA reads TGTGCCAGCTTCCGGGACAAAGGGTCAGATACGCAGTATTTT. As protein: CASFRDKGSDTQYF.